A selection of T cell receptor beta chains follows, all from one sample in a study of naive and memory T cell subsets. TCRdb itself ran the UMI-ligation and nested PCR reads through MiXCR, one entry per CDR3 protein. The table includes about 120,000 distinct CDR3 sequences, 30% to 45% detected once. Sequencing input: central memory CD4+ T cells from blood. Source of these receptors: a human donor in good health. Both conserved end residues are part of each CDR3. A D gene is named only where the DNA matches it firmly. Clone size is stated in some rows and not others, as once, few, many or a class when expanded.

>TRBD2|TRBJ2-3|TRBV12-3/TRBV12-4|.
CASILGGGDTQYF
TGTGCCAGCATCTTAGGCGGGGGAGATACGCAGTATTTT
>.|TRBJ1-1|TRBV2|few
CASIWTEMNTEAFF
TGTGCCAGCATCTGGACGGAGATGAACACTGAAGCTTTCTTT
>TRBD2|TRBJ2-7|TRBV3-1|.
CASSQNRLAGEEEQYF
TGTGCCAGCAGCCAGAACCGACTAGCGGGAGAAGAGGAGCAGTACTTC
>.|TRBJ2-5|TRBV25-1|.
CASGMGGPQETQYF
TGTGCCAGCGGAATGGGGGGGCCTCAAGAGACCCAGTACTTC
>.|TRBJ2-1|TRBV5-1|.
CASRGFQGSDNEQFF
TGCGCCAGCCGAGGGTTTCAGGGGTCTGACAATGAGCAGTTCTTC
>TRBD2|TRBJ2-1|TRBV5-1|.
CASSLETSGYNEQFF
TGCGCCAGCAGCTTAGAGACTAGCGGGTACAATGAGCAGTTCTTC
>.|TRBJ2-6|TRBV20-1|few
CSASTLGRGFSGANVLTF
TGCAGTGCTAGTACCCTTGGCAGGGGCTTCTCTGGGGCCAACGTCCTGACTTTC
>.|TRBJ1-6|TRBV20-1|few
CSARDIRGNGMLGSPLHF
TGCAGTGCTAGAGATATCCGAGGAAATGGAATGCTCGGGTCACCCCTCCACTTT
>.|TRBJ2-5|TRBV7-3|.
CASAVGGREETQYF
TGTGCCAGCGCCGTAGGGGGGAGGGAAGAGACCCAGTACTTC
>TRBD2|TRBJ2-5|TRBV9|few
CASSVASGRAAETQYF
TGTGCCAGCAGCGTAGCAAGCGGGAGGGCCGCTGAGACCCAGTACTTC
>.|TRBJ2-7|TRBV6-6|few
CASSSPSLIKYEQYF
TGTGCCAGCAGTTCCCCCTCCTTAATTAAGTACGAGCAGTACTTC
>.|TRBJ2-1|TRBV29-1|.
CSVDLGSLAHLYNEQFF
TGCAGCGTTGACTTAGGGAGCCTGGCCCACTTATACAATGAGCAGTTCTTC
>TRBD2|TRBJ2-1|TRBV20-1|.
CSARDGGRAYNEQFF
TGCAGTGCTAGGGACGGCGGGAGGGCCTACAATGAGCAGTTCTTC
>TRBD1|TRBJ2-5|TRBV29-1|.
CSVEGPRGETQYF
TGCAGCGTTGAAGGCCCCAGGGGGGAGACCCAGTACTTC
>.|TRBJ1-2|TRBV29-1|.
CSVLPSQGLGYTF
TGCAGCGTTTTGCCTTCTCAGGGGTTGGGCTACACCTTC
>TRBD2|TRBJ2-3|TRBV12-3/TRBV12-4|.
CASRGLAGVGTDTQYF
TGTGCCAGCAGGGGACTAGCGGGAGTCGGCACAGATACGCAGTATTTT
>.|TRBJ2-3|TRBV12-3/TRBV12-4|.
CASSFRKGEDTQYF
TGTGCCAGCAGTTTCAGGAAGGGGGAGGATACGCAGTATTTT
>.|TRBJ1-3|TRBV20-1|few
CSARDPQGLGNTIYF
TGCAGTGCTAGAGATCCGCAGGGGCTCGGAAACACCATATATTTT
>TRBD1|TRBJ2-1|TRBV7-8|.
CASSLVLQGVNEQFF
TGTGCCAGCAGCTTAGTCCTACAGGGGGTAAATGAGCAGTTCTTC
>.|TRBJ1-5|TRBV28|.
CASRYRPGRYPDQPQHF
TGTGCCAGCAGGTATAGGCCGGGACGCTACCCCGATCAGCCCCAGCATTTT
>TRBD2|TRBJ2-5|TRBV7-9|few
CASSLLAGGQETQYF
TGTGCCAGCAGCTTACTAGCGGGAGGGCAAGAGACCCAGTACTTC
>.|TRBJ1-5|TRBV4-3|.
CASSQARNQPQHF
TGCGCCAGCAGCCAAGCAAGAAATCAGCCCCAGCATTTT
>.|TRBJ1-1|TRBV6-6|few
CASRPGGRSNTEAFF
TGTGCCAGCAGACCTGGGGGCAGATCGAACACTGAAGCTTTCTTT
>.|TRBJ2-6|TRBV3-1|.
CASSPRTARANVLTF
TGTGCCAGCAGCCCCCGGACAGCCCGGGCCAACGTCCTGACTTTC
>.|TRBJ2-7|TRBV6-2/TRBV6-3|.
CASSSRASRRTYEQYF
TGTGCCAGCAGTTCCCGGGCCTCAAGACGGACCTACGAGCAGTACTTC
>.|TRBJ1-5|TRBV4-3|.
CASSQVYGDQPQHF
TGCGCCAGCAGCCAAGTGTATGGGGATCAGCCCCAGCATTTT
>.|TRBJ1-3|TRBV30|.
CAWSVQAGSGNTIYF
TGTGCCTGGAGTGTACAAGCAGGCTCTGGAAACACCATATATTTT
>TRBD2|TRBJ2-3|TRBV20-1|few
CSVRKGTSGRRTDTQYF
TGCAGTGTTCGAAAGGGTACTAGCGGGAGGCGCACAGATACGCAGTATTTT
>.|TRBJ1-1|TRBV7-2|.
CASTRRGVASDTEAFF
TGTGCCAGCACCAGGAGGGGGGTCGCCTCGGACACTGAAGCTTTCTTT
>.|TRBJ2-7|TRBV6-1|.
CASSEAIRVVNEQYF
TGTGCCAGCAGTGAAGCGATAAGGGTCGTTAACGAGCAGTACTTC
>TRBD1|TRBJ2-7|TRBV6-6|.
CASRQPGQGRSYEQYF
TGTGCCAGCAGGCAGCCGGGACAGGGGCGGTCCTACGAGCAGTACTTC
>.|TRBJ2-7|TRBV14|.
CASSHGYPSYEQYF
TGTGCCAGCAGCCATGGGTACCCATCCTACGAGCAGTACTTC
>TRBD1|TRBJ2-6|TRBV7-2|few
CASSFGQGSSGANVLTF
TGTGCCAGCAGCTTCGGACAGGGATCCTCTGGGGCCAACGTCCTGACTTTC
>TRBD1|TRBJ1-4|TRBV3-1|.
CASSRRKGQGLEKLFF
TGTGCCAGCAGCCGGCGGAAAGGACAGGGGCTTGAAAAACTGTTTTTT
>.|TRBJ2-4|TRBV15|few
CATSRDEGGRARGIQYF
TGTGCCACCAGCAGAGATGAGGGTGGAAGGGCCAGGGGCATTCAGTACTTC
>.|TRBJ2-7|TRBV30|.
CAWSGSLGTYEQYF
TGTGCCTGGAGTGGAAGCTTGGGGACCTACGAGCAGTACTTC
>.|TRBJ2-4|TRBV7-2|many
CASSLATLELAKNIQYF
TGTGCCAGCAGCTTAGCGACCTTGGAGTTAGCCAAAAACATTCAGTACTTC
>.|TRBJ2-3|TRBV30|.
CAWIANGGSLQYF
TGTGCCTGGATCGCTAATGGAGGGAGTCTGCAGTATTTT
>TRBD2|TRBJ2-3|TRBV5-1|.
CASSFGTSATDTQYF
TGCGCCAGCAGCTTTGGGACTAGCGCCACAGATACGCAGTATTTT
>TRBD2|TRBJ2-7|TRBV10-3|few
CAISAAAGTYEQYF
TGTGCCATCAGTGCGGCAGCGGGGACCTACGAGCAGTACTTC
>.|TRBJ2-1|TRBV9|.
CASSVTPENNEQFF
TGTGCCAGCAGCGTAACCCCCGAGAACAATGAGCAGTTCTTC
>.|TRBJ2-7|TRBV6-6|many
CASSYPTRPRDEQYF
TGTGCCAGCAGTTACCCTACTAGACCGCGGGACGAGCAGTACTTC
>.|TRBJ2-1|TRBV20-1|.
CSARGSGGKSYNEQFF
TGCAGTGCCAGGGGTTCCGGGGGTAAATCCTACAATGAGCAGTTCTTC
>.|TRBJ2-2|TRBV28|.
CASSPNTGLGGGTGELFF
TGTGCCAGCAGTCCCAACACAGGGTTGGGAGGGGGCACCGGGGAGCTGTTTTTT